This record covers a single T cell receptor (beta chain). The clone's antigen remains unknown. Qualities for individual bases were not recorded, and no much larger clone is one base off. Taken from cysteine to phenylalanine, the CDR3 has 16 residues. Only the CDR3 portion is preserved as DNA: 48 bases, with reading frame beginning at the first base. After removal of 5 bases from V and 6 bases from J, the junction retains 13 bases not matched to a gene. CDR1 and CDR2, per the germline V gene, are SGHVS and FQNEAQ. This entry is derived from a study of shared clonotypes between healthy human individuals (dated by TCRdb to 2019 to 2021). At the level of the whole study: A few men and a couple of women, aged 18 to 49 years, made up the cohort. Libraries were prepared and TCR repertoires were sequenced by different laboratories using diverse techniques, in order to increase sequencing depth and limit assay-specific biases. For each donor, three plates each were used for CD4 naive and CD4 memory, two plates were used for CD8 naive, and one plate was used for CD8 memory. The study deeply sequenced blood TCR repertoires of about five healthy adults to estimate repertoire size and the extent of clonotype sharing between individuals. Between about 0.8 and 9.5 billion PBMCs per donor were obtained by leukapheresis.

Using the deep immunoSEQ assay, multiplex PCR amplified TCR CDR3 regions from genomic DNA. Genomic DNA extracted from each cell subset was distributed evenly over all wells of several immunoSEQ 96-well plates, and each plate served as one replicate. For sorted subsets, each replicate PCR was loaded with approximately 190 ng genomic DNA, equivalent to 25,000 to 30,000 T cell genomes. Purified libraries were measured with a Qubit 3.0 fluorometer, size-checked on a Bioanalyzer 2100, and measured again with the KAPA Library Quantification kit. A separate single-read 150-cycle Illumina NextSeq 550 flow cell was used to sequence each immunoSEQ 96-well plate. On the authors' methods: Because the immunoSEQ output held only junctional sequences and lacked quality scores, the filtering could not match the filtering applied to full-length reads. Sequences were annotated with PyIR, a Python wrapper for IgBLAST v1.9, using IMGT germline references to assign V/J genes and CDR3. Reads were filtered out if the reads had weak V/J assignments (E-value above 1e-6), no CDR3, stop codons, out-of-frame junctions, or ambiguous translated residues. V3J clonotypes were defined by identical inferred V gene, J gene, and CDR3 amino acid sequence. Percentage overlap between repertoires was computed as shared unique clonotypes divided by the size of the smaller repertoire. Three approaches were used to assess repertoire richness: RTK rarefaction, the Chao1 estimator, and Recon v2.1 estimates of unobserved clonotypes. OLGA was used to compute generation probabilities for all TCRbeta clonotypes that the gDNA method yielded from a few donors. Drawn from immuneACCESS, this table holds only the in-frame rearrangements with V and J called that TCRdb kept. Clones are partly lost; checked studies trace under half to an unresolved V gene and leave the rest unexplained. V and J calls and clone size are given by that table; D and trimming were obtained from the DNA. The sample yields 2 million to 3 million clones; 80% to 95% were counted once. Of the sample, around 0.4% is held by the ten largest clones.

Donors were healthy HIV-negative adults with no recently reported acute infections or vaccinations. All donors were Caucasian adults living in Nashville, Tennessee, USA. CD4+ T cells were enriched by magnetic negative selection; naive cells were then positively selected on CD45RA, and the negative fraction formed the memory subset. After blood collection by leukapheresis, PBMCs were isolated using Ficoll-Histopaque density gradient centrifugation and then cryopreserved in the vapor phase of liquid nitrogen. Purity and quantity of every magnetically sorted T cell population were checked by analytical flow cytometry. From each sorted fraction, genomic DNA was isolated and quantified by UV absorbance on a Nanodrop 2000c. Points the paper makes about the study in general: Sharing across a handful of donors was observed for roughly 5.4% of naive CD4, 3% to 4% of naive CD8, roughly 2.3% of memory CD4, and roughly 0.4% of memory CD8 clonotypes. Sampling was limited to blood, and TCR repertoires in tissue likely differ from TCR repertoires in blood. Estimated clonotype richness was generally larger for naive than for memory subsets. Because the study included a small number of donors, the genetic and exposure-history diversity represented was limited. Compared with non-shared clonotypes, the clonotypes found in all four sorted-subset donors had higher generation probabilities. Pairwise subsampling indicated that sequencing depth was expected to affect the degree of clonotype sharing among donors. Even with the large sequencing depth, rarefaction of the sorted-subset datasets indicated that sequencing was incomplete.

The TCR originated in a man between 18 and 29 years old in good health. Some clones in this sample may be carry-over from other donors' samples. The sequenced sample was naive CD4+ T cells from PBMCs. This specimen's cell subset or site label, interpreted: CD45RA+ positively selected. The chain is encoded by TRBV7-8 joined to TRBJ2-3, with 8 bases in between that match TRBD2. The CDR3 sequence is CASSARSGTRLDTQYF. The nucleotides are TGTGCCAGCAGCGCCCGCTCCGGGACTAGGTTGGATACGCAGTATTTT.